This TCR beta chain was obtained from a study of blood T cell repertoires in COVID-19. Profiled with immunoSEQ multiplex PCR; TCRdb holds only in-frame clones, not every one. The sample holds under 250,000 clones; 83% are singletons and the top ten take about 4.6%. Note on this clone: One end of the junction is discordant with germline, which a read error may explain.

This CDR3 has 17 residues. The V gene's germline CDR1 is LGHNA and CDR2 YNFKEQ. The receptor was isolated from a woman between 50 and 59 years old who had been exposed to COVID-19. The chain recombines TRBV4-2 with TRBJ2-3, with a weak D call TRBD2 (6 bases). Source material: PBMCs or T cells enriched from blood (not recorded which). The CDR3 reads CASNQDPVGGGTDTQYF. CDR3 DNA sequence: TGTGCCAGCAACCAAGATCCTGTCGGCGGGGGCACAGATACGCAGTATTTT.